These T cell receptor beta chains were read from a single sample in a study of breast tumors, draining lymph nodes, adjacent tissues. TCRdb analysed the multiplex PCR reads with MiXCR anew, one entry per CDR3 protein. Counted here are some 130,000 distinct CDR3 sequences, roughly 20% occurring once; the ten biggest clones make up 2.2%. The sequenced sample was axillary lymph node tissue. These receptors came from a female donor with breast cancer. Some clones in this sample may be carry-over from other donors' samples. Both conserved end residues are part of each CDR3. D genes are given only for firm matches. Not all rows give a size; the values are once, few, many and, for expanded clones, a class.

v_call	clone_size	j_call	d_call	cdr3_nt	cdr3_aa
TRBV19	-	TRBJ2-4	TRBD1	TGTGCCAGTTCAAACCCGGGACAGGGGGCGAGTGACATTCAGTACTTC	CASSNPGQGASDIQYF
TRBV28	few	TRBJ1-2	-	TGTGCCAGCAGCCCGGGAGACTATCTTGGCTACACCTTC	CASSPGDYLGYTF
TRBV13	many	TRBJ2-7	TRBD2	TGTGCCAGCAGCTATAGCGGGAGGGAATACGAGCAGTACTTC	CASSYSGREYEQYF
TRBV12-3/TRBV12-4	many	TRBJ2-1	-	TGTGCCAGCAGTTTCGGGGCCAATGAGCAGTTCTTC	CASSFGANEQFF
TRBV6-5	-	TRBJ1-6	-	TGTGCCACGGGACCGGGACTGACTAATCCACCCCTCCACTTT	CATGPGLTNPPLHF
TRBV25-1	many	TRBJ2-3	TRBD2	TGTGCCAGCAGTTTGAGGACTAGCGGAGATACGCAGTATTTT	CASSLRTSGDTQYF
TRBV20-1	few	TRBJ1-1	-	TGCAGTGCAAAACCGGACCCTACCAAAGCTTTCTTT	CSAKPDPTKAFF
TRBV28	-	TRBJ1-5	-	TGTGCCAGCAGGGGGACACTTAATCAGCCCCAGCATTTT	CASRGTLNQPQHF
TRBV18	-	TRBJ2-5	TRBD2	TGTGCCAGCTCAACACGACTAGCGGGAGTTGGGGAGACCCAGTACTTC	CASSTRLAGVGETQYF
TRBV10-3	-	TRBJ1-4	-	TGTGCCATCAGTGCACTGGGAAGACAGCGGGGCGATGAAAAACTGTTTTTT	CAISALGRQRGDEKLFF
TRBV15	-	TRBJ1-1	-	TGTGCCACCAATCCGGGACGGTGGGGCACTGAAGCTTTCTTT	CATNPGRWGTEAFF
TRBV15	-	TRBJ2-1	-	TGTGCCACCAGCAGAGAGGATGAGCAGTCCTTC	CATSREDEQSF
TRBV12-3/TRBV12-4	many	TRBJ2-2	-	TGTGCCAGCAGGCGAACTAGAAGCACCGGGGAGCTGTTTTTT	CASRRTRSTGELFF
TRBV18	-	TRBJ1-2	-	TGTGCCAGCTCACCCATTTTACTCGTCAAATCGAATAACTATGGCTACACCTTC	CASSPILLVKSNNYGYTF
TRBV7-8	-	TRBJ1-1	-	TGTGCCAGCAGCTTAGGGTCCATATTGAGCGGCACTGAAGCTTTCTTT	CASSLGSILSGTEAFF
TRBV28	-	TRBJ2-7	TRBD1	TGTGCCAGCAGTCCCCCGGGACAGGGTTTCTACGAGCAGTACTTC	CASSPPGQGFYEQYF
TRBV5-5	many	TRBJ2-7	-	TGTGCCAGCAGCTTCACTAGTACGTCCGAGCAGTACTTC	CASSFTSTSEQYF
TRBV5-1	many	TRBJ1-2	-	TGCGCCAGCAGCTTGGACAGGACTAACTATGGCTACACCTTC	CASSLDRTNYGYTF
TRBV28	many	TRBJ1-4	TRBD1	TGTGCCAGCGTGACAGGGAGGGATGAAAAACTGTTTTTT	CASVTGRDEKLFF
TRBV28	-	TRBJ1-2	-	TGTGCCAGCAGCCGTTCAGCTAACTATGGCTACACCTTC	CASSRSANYGYTF
TRBV20-1	many	TRBJ2-3	TRBD2	TGCAGTGCTAGCATGACTAGCGGGCCCACAGATACGCAGTATTTT	CSASMTSGPTDTQYF
TRBV28	few	TRBJ2-3	TRBD2	TGTGCCAGCAGTTTAGCTAGCGGGAGGGCGACAGATACGCAGTATTTT	CASSLASGRATDTQYF
TRBV27	many	TRBJ2-1	-	TGTGCCAGCAGTTTAGAGAGGGGGGAGGGCCGGTCTGAGCAGTTCTTC	CASSLERGEGRSEQFF
TRBV5-8	many	TRBJ2-7	-	TGTGCCAGCAGCTTGCTACAGATTTCCTACGAGCAGTACTTC	CASSLLQISYEQYF
TRBV20-1	few	TRBJ1-5	TRBD1	TGCAGTACTAGAGTACCGGGACAGGGGCCCCCTTATAGCAATCAGCCCCAGCATTTT	CSTRVPGQGPPYSNQPQHF
TRBV7-9	many	TRBJ2-3	TRBD2	TGTGCCAGCAGCTTTTTCGCGGGAGGTGGCACAGATACGCAGTATTTT	CASSFFAGGGTDTQYF
TRBV5-1	-	TRBJ2-1	TRBD2	TGCGCCAGCAGCCCGGGGACTAGCGGGGTTGAGCAGTTCTTC	CASSPGTSGVEQFF
TRBV18	many	TRBJ2-7	-	TGTGCCAGCTCACCATCGAGTTACGAGCAGTACTTC	CASSPSSYEQYF
TRBV19	many	TRBJ1-3	-	TGTGCCAGTAAAACGCAGCTAGGAAACACCATATATTTT	CASKTQLGNTIYF
TRBV18	-	TRBJ1-1	TRBD1	TGTGCCAGCTCACCGGACAGGGGGCGGGGGACCACTGAAGCTTTCTTT	CASSPDRGRGTTEAFF
TRBV11-2	many	TRBJ1-2	-	TGTGCCAGCAGCCCCGCCGCGGGGGCTCACTATGGCTACACCTTC	CASSPAAGAHYGYTF
TRBV9	many	TRBJ2-3	-	TGTGCCAGCAGCGTAGATCGTTACGATACGCAGTATTTT	CASSVDRYDTQYF
TRBV7-9	many	TRBJ1-3	-	TGTGCCAGCAGCTTCTTCTCTGGAAACACCATATATTTT	CASSFFSGNTIYF
TRBV24-1	many	TRBJ2-7	TRBD2	TGTGCCACCAGTGATTTTCCTCCTTCAGCGGGAGTAACCCGGGGCTACGAGCAGTACTTC	CATSDFPPSAGVTRGYEQYF
TRBV11-2	many	TRBJ2-1	-	TGTGCCAGCAGCTTAGATAGGTTACTGGCGGGTATCCGCTCGTCCTACAATGAGCAGTTCTTC	CASSLDRLLAGIRSSYNEQFF
TRBV10-3	many	TRBJ2-5	TRBD1	TGTGCCATCAGTGAGGGTAGGGGGCAGGAGACCCAGTACTTC	CAISEGRGQETQYF
TRBV6-4	many	TRBJ2-7	TRBD2	TGTGCCAGCAGTTACCCGACTAGCGGGCACTCCTACGAGCAGTACTTC	CASSYPTSGHSYEQYF
TRBV29-1	many	TRBJ2-2	-	TGCAGCGTATGGACCGGGGAGCTGTTTTTT	CSVWTGELFF
TRBV20-1	many	TRBJ1-6	-	TGCAGTGCTTCGCGAGGGTTGGGTTCACCCCTCCACTTT	CSASRGLGSPLHF
TRBV3-1	many	TRBJ1-6	-	TGTGCCAGCAGCCAAGCCGGAAGAACAGGGCTAGGCTCACCCCTCCACTTT	CASSQAGRTGLGSPLHF
TRBV19	many	TRBJ2-2	-	TGTGCCAGTATAGCGGCAGGGCGGGAGAACACCGGGGAGCTGTTTTTT	CASIAAGRENTGELFF
TRBV6-1	many	TRBJ1-3	-	TGTGCCAGCACCCAGTCTGACATCCCTGGAGGAAACACCATATATTTT	CASTQSDIPGGNTIYF
TRBV5-1	many	TRBJ1-5	TRBD1	TGCGCCAGCAGCTTGGACGGGACAGGGAGACTGCCCCAGCATTTT	CASSLDGTGRLPQHF
TRBV7-9	-	TRBJ1-1	TRBD1	TGTGCCATCCAACAGGGGAGCACTGAAGCTTTCTTT	CAIQQGSTEAFF
TRBV19	-	TRBJ1-3	TRBD1	TGTGCCACCTCGGACAGGACTGGAAACACCATATATTTT	CATSDRTGNTIYF
TRBV11-2	-	TRBJ2-7	TRBD2	TGTGCCAGCAGCTTAGTGCTAGCGGGAGAGGGGGAGCAGTACTTC	CASSLVLAGEGEQYF
TRBV7-9	many	TRBJ2-1	-	TGTGCCAGCAGCTTTTTAGCCTACAATGAGCAGTTCTTC	CASSFLAYNEQFF